The clone carrying this T cell receptor beta chain was counted only a few times. The target antigen is unknown. The data stem from a study of beta chain features in type 1 diabetes. About the research overall: Patients shared similar age, gender and cell yields with healthy donors. There were approximately 100,000,000 sorted cells examined across all samples.

Study-level results: Type 1 diabetes patients had moderately but significantly shorter TCRB CDR3s in all four CD4+ subsets. There were fewer insertions and more deletions at the VDJ junctions of type 1 diabetes patients.

With 6 bases removed from V and 6 bases from J, the gap between germline ends came to 12 bases. The CDR3 contains 13 residues. CDR1 and CDR2 from the germline V gene are MNHEY and SVGAGI. The investigators reverse transcribed all of the isolated RNA, so they sequenced expressed TCRB transcripts. Naive, central memory and regulatory T cell samples produced a mean of about 4 million reads. Profiled with immunoSEQ multiplex PCR; TCRdb holds only in-frame clones, not every one. The sample gives about 700,000 clones, about an eighth of which show up once; approximately 0.022% is in the top ten. The chain has TRBV6-5 and TRBJ2-1; D assignment may be TRBD1 or TRBD2 (5 bases each). This TCR came from a man aged 18-30 years with type 1 diabetes. The sequencing sample was made of naive CD4+ T cells from blood. The CDR3 protein is CASSPGPPNEQFF. The CDR3 bases are TGTGCCAGCAGCCCGGGACCTCCCAATGAGCAGTTCTTC.